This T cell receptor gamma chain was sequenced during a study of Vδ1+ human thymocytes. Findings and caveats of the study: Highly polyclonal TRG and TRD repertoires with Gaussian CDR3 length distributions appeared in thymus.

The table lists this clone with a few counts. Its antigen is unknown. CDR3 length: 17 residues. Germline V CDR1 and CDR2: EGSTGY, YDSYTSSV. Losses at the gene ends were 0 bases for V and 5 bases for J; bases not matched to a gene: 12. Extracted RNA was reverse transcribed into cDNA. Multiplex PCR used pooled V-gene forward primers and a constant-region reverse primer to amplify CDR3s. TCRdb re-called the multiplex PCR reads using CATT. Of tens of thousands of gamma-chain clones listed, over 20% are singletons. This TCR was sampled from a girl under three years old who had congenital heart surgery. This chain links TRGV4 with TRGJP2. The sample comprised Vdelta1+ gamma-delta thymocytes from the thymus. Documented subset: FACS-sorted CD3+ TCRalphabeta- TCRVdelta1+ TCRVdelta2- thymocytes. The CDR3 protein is CATWDGPDVRSDWIKTF. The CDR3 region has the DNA TGTGCCACCTGGGATGGGCCAGACGTGCGAAGTGATTGGATCAAGACGTTT.